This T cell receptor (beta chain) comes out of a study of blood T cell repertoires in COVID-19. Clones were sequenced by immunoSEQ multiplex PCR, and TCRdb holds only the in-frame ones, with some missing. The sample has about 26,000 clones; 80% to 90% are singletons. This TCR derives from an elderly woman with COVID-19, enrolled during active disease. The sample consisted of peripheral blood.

Here the CDR3 reads CASSQELGNKAFF. CDR3 DNA sequence: TGTGCCAGCAGCCAAGAACTGGGCAACAAAGCTTTCTTT. The chain combines TRBV3-1 (or the pseudogene TRBV3-2) with TRBJ1-1; D not certain. The CDR3 loop spans 13 amino acids. Germline loops: CDR1 LGHDT, CDR2 YNNKEL (reference sequence). Trimming took 0 bases from V and 9 from J, leaving 11 bases between them.